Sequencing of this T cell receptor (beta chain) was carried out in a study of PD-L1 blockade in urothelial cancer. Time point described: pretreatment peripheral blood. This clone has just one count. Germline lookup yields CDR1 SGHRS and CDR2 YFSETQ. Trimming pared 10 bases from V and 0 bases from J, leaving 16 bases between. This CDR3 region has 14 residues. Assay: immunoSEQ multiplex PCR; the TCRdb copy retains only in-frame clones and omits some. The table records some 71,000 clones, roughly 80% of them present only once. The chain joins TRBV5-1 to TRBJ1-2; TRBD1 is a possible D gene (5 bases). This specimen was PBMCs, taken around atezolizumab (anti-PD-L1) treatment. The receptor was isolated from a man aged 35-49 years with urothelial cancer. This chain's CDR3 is CARTPGGANYGYTF. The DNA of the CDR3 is TGCGCCCGTACCCCCGGGGGAGCTAACTATGGCTACACCTTC.